This T cell receptor (beta chain) was retrieved from a study of metastatic and nonmetastatic thyroid tumors. On the study more broadly: Comparative analysis of repertoires was undertaken across blood and tumor or nodule tissue obtained from malignant and benign thyroid patients. Whole-study findings and limits: It was reportedly found that TCR beta diversity was significantly higher in malignant thyroid tumors than in benign nodules, a difference seen in both blood and tumor samples.

There are a few counts of this clone. What it binds is not known. Patients had received no treatment of any kind before thyroid surgery. The V gene lost 5 bases and the J gene lost 3 bases, with 14 bases spanning the gap. The CDR3 totals 14 residues. CDR1 MGHRA and CDR2 YSYEKL come from the germline V gene. In the source study's methods: Across clinicopathological groups, CDR3 differences served as the basis for building a distant-metastasis classifier for papillary thyroid cancer. TCRdb re-processed the PCR reads through MiXCR. The V and J calls and clone size come from TCRdb's table, not from the authors' own analysis. The profile shows under 20,000 clones, 25% to 35% of them singletons.

The V gene is TRBV4-1, the J gene TRBJ2-7; the D call may be TRBD1 or TRBD2 (5 bases each). The TCR sequence derives from a male donor with papillary thyroid cancer or a benign thyroid nodule (not recorded which). Some clones in this sample may be carry-over from other donors' samples. Material for sequencing was tumor tissue. The CDR3 DNA reads as TGCGCCAGCAGCAATCGGGACGGGGACTACGAGCAGTACTTC. Protein product: CASSNRDGDYEQYF.